What follows are 16 T cell receptor beta chains derived from one specimen sequenced in a study of CD8 T cells in ankylosing spondylitis. Broader study findings: A motif in TCR beta, a set of eight highly homologous variants, appeared characteristic of ankylosing spondylitis blood.

These receptors' targets are unknown. TCRdb reanalysed the 5' RACE reads using MiXCR and keeps one entry per CDR3 protein. The sample holds approximately 500,000 distinct CDR3 sequences, roughly 12% seen once. The sample consisted of blood, either unsorted or a sorted T cell fraction (not recorded which). These receptors all stem from a male donor with ankylosing spondylitis.

This rearrangement joins TRBV18 to TRBJ2-5; D is ambiguous. CDR1 and CDR2 (germline): KGHSH, LQKENI. This CDR3 has 13 amino acids. Trimming left V 3 bases short and J 4 bases short, with 9 bases between. CDR3 in amino acids: CASSPHLGETQYF. DNA of the CDR3: TGTGCCAGCTCACCGCACCTCGGAGAGACCCAGTACTTC.

This clonotype was detected a few times. The rearrangement joins TRBV7-6 to TRBJ2-1; D not resolved. This CDR3 is built from 12 residues. Trimming left V 5 bases short and J 6 bases short, with 8 bases between. The germline CDR1 and CDR2 sequences are SGHVS and FNYEAQ. The CDR3: CASSLDPNEQFF. CDR3 DNA: TGTGCCAGCAGCCTAGACCCCAATGAGCAGTTCTTC.

A remark on this clonotype: Just one base apart from a much larger clone, this may be a read error. This chain connects TRBV12-3 or TRBV12-4 to TRBJ2-2, with TRBD2 identical over 8 bases. The CDR3 runs 17 residues. CDR3 in DNA: TGTGCCTGCAGTTTTAGTGGGCTAGCGGGTGGCACCGGGGAGCTGTTTTTT. Translated: CACSFSGLAGGTGELFF.

The chain uses TRBV5-1 and TRBJ2-5; 13 positions agree with TRBD2. The CDR3 runs 17 residues. Germline CDR1 is SGHRS and CDR2 is YFSETQ. Losses at the gene ends were 2 bases for V and 5 bases for J; bases not matched to a gene: 9. CDR3 in amino acids: CASSFSGLAGFRETQYF. CDR3 bases: TGCGCCAGCAGCTTTTCGGGACTAGCGGGATTCCGGGAGACCCAGTACTTC.

The chain is built from TRBV5-1 and TRBJ2-1; D may correspond to TRBD1 or TRBD2 (5 bases each). CDR1 is SGHRS, CDR2 YFSETQ, per germline. CDR3 size: 15 residues. V was trimmed by 0 bases and J by 5 bases, leaving 12 bases between them. The CDR3 DNA sequence: TGCGCCAGCAGCTTGGGGGGGAACAATAACAATGAGCAGTTCTTC. Its protein product is CASSLGGNNNNEQFF.

The J gene is TRBJ2-2, the V gene TRBV6-6; D call uncertain. The V end was cut by 10 bases, the J end by 7 bases, with 16 bases between. Germline V lookup: CDR1 MNHNY, CDR2 SVGAGI (reference sequence). CDR3 size: 13 residues. The CDR3 loop reads CATRFPENGELFF. In nucleotides, the CDR3 is TGTGCCACCCGCTTCCCGGAAAACGGGGAGCTGTTTTTT.

This clonotype was counted only a few times. The CDR3 region is CASSQRDFLDEQFF. CDR3 DNA sequence: TGTGCCAGCAGCCAAAGGGACTTCCTAGATGAGCAGTTCTTC. The chain employs TRBV14 and TRBJ2-1, with a tentative D call TRBD2 (6 bases). This CDR3 has 14 residues. The V gene lost 2 bases and the J gene lost 8 bases, with 13 bases spanning the gap. The germline CDR1 and CDR2 sequences are SGHDN and FVKESK.

This clonotype was detected ten times or more. The chain links TRBV20-1 to TRBJ2-2; a possible D gene is TRBD1 (5 bases). The germline V and J ends were trimmed by 0 bases and 4 bases, with 12 bases remaining between them. Germline V gene lookup returns CDR1 DFQATT and CDR2 SNEGSKA (reference sequence). The CDR3 is 15 amino acids. The CDR3 protein is CSARDGAVATGELFF. The CDR3 DNA sequence: TGCAGTGCTAGAGATGGGGCAGTAGCCACCGGGGAGCTGTTTTTT.

This rearrangement joins TRBV4-2 to TRBJ2-4; the match to TRBD2 covers 9 bases. This CDR3 has 16 residues. The V segment lost 4 bases and the J segment 6 bases; nucleotides outside the gene matches: 10. Germline CDR1 reads LGHNA; CDR2 reads YNFKEQ. In DNA form, the CDR3 reads TGTGCCAGCAGCCTGTTCGGACTAGCGATAACAAACATTCAGTACTTC. Translating gives CASSLFGLAITNIQYF.

The chain joins TRBV29-1 to TRBJ1-4; D is uncertain. V was shortened by 7 bases and J by 8 bases, with 17 bases between the two germline ends. Germline V gene lookup returns CDR1 SQVTM and CDR2 ANQGSEA. CDR3 length equals 13 residues. The CDR3 loop reads CSGSEGLGEKLFF. The CDR3 bases are TGCAGCGGGAGCGAAGGGTTGGGAGAAAAACTGTTTTTT.

The chain links TRBV6-2 or TRBV6-3 to TRBJ2-7, with 8 bases that match TRBD1. The CDR3 is 14 amino acids. Germline CDR1 is MNHEY and CDR2 is SVGEGT. After removal of 5 bases from V and 3 bases from J, the junction contained 6 bases not matched to a gene. The CDR3 coding sequence is TGTGCCAGCAGTCACCCCACAGGGGGCTACGAGCAGTACGTC. Translated, it gives CASSHPTGGYEQYV.

This clonotype showed up just a few times. The chain recombines TRBV4-1 with TRBJ2-2, with 9 bases aligning to TRBD2. Trimming cost V 3 bases and J 1 base; bases outside gene matches: 3. CDR1 and CDR2 from the germline V gene are MGHRA and YSYEKL. The CDR3 is made up of 16 amino acids. CDR3 sequence: CASSQAGGGNTGELFF. DNA of the CDR3: TGCGCCAGCAGCCAGGCGGGAGGGGGGAACACCGGGGAGCTGTTTTTT.

The CDR3 sequence is CSARTGRTYNEQFF. CDR3 coding DNA: TGCAGTGCTAGGACGGGCCGTACCTACAATGAGCAGTTCTTC. This sequence joins TRBV20-1 and TRBJ2-1; D uncertain. The length of the CDR3 is 14 residues. The V gene lost 3 bases and the J gene lost 2 bases, with 11 bases spanning the gap. Germline V gene sequence: CDR1 DFQATT, CDR2 SNEGSKA (reference sequence).

This clonotype occurred once. The J gene is TRBJ2-7, the V gene TRBV27; D gene uncertain. Trimming shortened V by 0 bases and J by 2 bases, and 8 bases separated the two germline ends. CDR1 is MNHEY and CDR2 is SMNVEV in the germline V gene (reference sequence). The CDR3 has 14 amino acids. Here the CDR3 DNA reads TGTGCCAGCAGTTTATCTGTCGGCGCCTACGAGCAGTACTTC. Protein sequence: CASSLSVGAYEQYF.

This chain joins TRBV30 and TRBJ1-4; no firm D call. CDR3 length: 13 amino acids. Between the trimmed V and J ends, which lost 5 bases and 7 bases, there was a span of 14 bases. Germline V gene lookup returns CDR1 GTSNPN and CDR2 SVGIG (reference sequence). The CDR3 here is CAWEQTTGEKLFF. The CDR3 coding sequence is TGTGCCTGGGAACAGACAACGGGTGAAAAACTGTTTTTT.

The chain employs TRBV5-6 and TRBJ1-1, with D maybe TRBD1 (5 bases). There are 17 residues in the CDR3. Trimming took off 6 bases at V and 5 bases at J, with 26 bases between the two ends. Germline V CDR1 and CDR2: SGHDT, YYEEEE. CDR3 nucleotides: TGTGCCAGCACCGCATTTGGGGGGGGTGATAAGTTGACTGAAGCTTTCTTT. Its protein is CASTAFGGGDKLTEAFF. The full variable domain, completed using reference TRBV5-6 and TRBJ1-1, is DAGVTQSPTHLIKTRGQQVTLRCSPKSGHDTVSWYQQALGQGPQFIFQYYEEEERQRGNFPDRFSGHQFPNYSSELNVNALLLGDSALYLCASTAFGGGDKLTEAFFGQGTRLTVV.